This T cell receptor (beta chain) derives from a study of glioma-infiltrating T cells after dendritic cell vaccination. Notes on the study in general: Estimated pretreatment TIL content predicted outcome after dendritic cell vaccination.

TCRB CDR3 was amplified from 2 ug genomic DNA or less. The PCR used 60 V beta and 13 J beta primers. TCRdb keeps only in-frame clones here, not all; method: immunoSEQ multiplex PCR. Here the sample spans about 20,000 clones, 79% being singletons. Per the germline V gene, CDR1 is MDHEN and CDR2 is SYDVKM. The CDR3 sequence is 17 residues long. V was pared by 3 bases and J by 2 bases, with 8 bases of the junction left unmatched. Notes on this clone: Its antigen is currently unknown.

The sequence was collected from a human donor with glioblastoma. The sequencing used blood, collected before dendritic cell vaccination. This chain joins TRBV28 and TRBJ2-4; 9 bases map to TRBD2. CDR3 loop: CASSFPSTSGTKNIQYF. The CDR3 DNA reads TGTGCCAGCAGTTTCCCCTCGACTAGCGGTACCAAAAACATTCAGTACTTC.